A single sample gave rise to the 31 T cell receptor beta chains below, sequenced in a study of blood T cell repertoires in COVID-19. TCRdb keeps only in-frame clones here, not all; method: immunoSEQ multiplex PCR. The data show 120,000 to 150,000 clones, 75% to 90% seen once. The sequenced material came from peripheral blood. The origin of the receptors is a man in his late teens or twenties with COVID-19, enrolled during active disease.

The chain carries TRBV11-2 and TRBJ2-7, with 10 nucleotides matching TRBD1. This CDR3 is 16 amino acids long. The junction had 8 bases not matched to a gene; V was cut back by 2 bases and J by 4 bases. The germline V gene encodes CDR1 SGHAT and CDR2 FQNNGV. CDR3 nucleotides: TGTGCCAGCAGCTTAAGGCGGGACAGGGGAGAGTACGAGCAGTACTTC. Amino acid sequence: CASSLRRDRGEYEQYF.

The CDR3 is CASPYGREHSYEQYF. CDR3 coding DNA: TGTGCCAGCCCTTATGGGCGGGAACATTCTTACGAGCAGTACTTC. The chain recombines TRBV18 with TRBJ2-7, with a tentative D call TRBD2 (6 bases). The germline V gene encodes CDR1 KGHSH and CDR2 LQKENI. This CDR3 spans 15 amino acids. V gave up 8 bases and J gave up 4 bases, with 21 bases separating them.

This clone has more than one count but fewer than ten. The CDR3 DNA follows: TGTGCCAGCAGCAAGGGACTAGCGGGAGACAATGAGCAGTTCTTC. Translating gives CASSKGLAGDNEQFF. The chain uses TRBV7-8 and TRBJ2-1; 14 bases line up with TRBD2. From germline, CDR1 is SGHVS and CDR2 FQNEAQ. The length of the CDR3 is 15 residues. V was clipped by 5 bases and J by 5 bases; unmatched bases: 2.

V usage is TRBV28 and J usage is TRBJ2-7; no clear D. Trimming took 2 bases from V and 0 from J, leaving 11 bases between them. The CDR3 consists of 15 residues. The germline V gene has CDR1 MDHEN and CDR2 SYDVKM. The CDR3: CASSLGPESSYEQYF. CDR3 nucleotide sequence: TGTGCCAGCAGTTTAGGGCCAGAATCCTCCTACGAGCAGTACTTC.

V gene TRBV7-2 combines with J gene TRBJ2-7; D might be TRBD2 (6 bases). Between the trimmed V and J ends, which lost 0 bases and 4 bases, there was a span of 13 bases. The CDR3 is made up of 15 amino acids. CDR1 is SGHTA and CDR2 is FQGNSA in the germline V gene. The CDR3 spells CASSLANGSGYEQYF. The CDR3 nucleotides read TGTGCCAGCAGCTTAGCGAACGGGAGTGGGTACGAGCAGTACTTC.

The genes are TRBV7-6 and TRBJ2-1; D remains unclear. Germline assignment: CDR1 SGHVS and CDR2 FNYEAQ. The germline V and J ends were trimmed by 1 base and 0 bases, with 7 bases remaining between them. The CDR3 length is 15 residues. CDR3 amino acids: CASSLGASSYNEQFF. The CDR3 nucleotides are TGTGCCAGCAGCTTAGGAGCGTCCTCCTACAATGAGCAGTTCTTC.

The J gene is TRBJ1-5, the V gene TRBV27, with a weak D call TRBD1 (5 bases). The germline CDR1 and CDR2 sequences are MNHEY and SMNVEV (reference sequence). The CDR3 covers 15 residues. V shed 3 bases and J shed 1 base, with 10 bases lying between them. This chain's CDR3 is CASSFRAGSNQPQHF. CDR3 nucleotides: TGTGCCAGCAGTTTCAGGGCGGGGAGCAATCAGCCCCAGCATTTT.

This chain uses TRBV5-6 with TRBJ2-7; 8 bases align to TRBD1. V dropped 2 bases and J dropped 1; count of bases not matched to a gene: 2. The CDR3 contains 14 residues. Looked up from germline, CDR1 is SGHDT and CDR2 is YYEEEE. The CDR3 loop is CASSFGTGSYEQYF. CDR3 in DNA: TGTGCCAGCAGCTTCGGGACAGGTTCCTACGAGCAGTACTTC.

V gene TRBV9 combines with J gene TRBJ1-1, with D hard to call. V was clipped by 3 bases and J by 12 bases, with 12 bases between them. The CDR3 runs to 11 residues. Germline CDR1 is SGDLS and CDR2 is YYNGEE. The DNA of the CDR3 is TGTGCCAGCAGCGACACCAGCGGGACTTTCTTT. This sequence encodes CASSDTSGTFF.

This sequence joins TRBV5-6 and TRBJ2-2; tentative D call: TRBD1 (7 bases). V was cut by 4 bases and J by 3 bases, with 13 bases left in between. CDR3 size: 15 residues. CDR1 SGHDT and CDR2 YYEEEE come from the germline V gene. The CDR3 DNA reads TGTGCCAGCAGCGTGACAGGGAGGTACACCGGGGAGCTGTTTTTT. This sequence encodes CASSVTGRYTGELFF. The full variable domain, its missing parts supplied by reference TRBV5-6 and TRBJ2-2, is DAGVTQSPTHLIKTRGQQVTLRCSPKSGHDTVSWYQQALGQGPQFIFQYYEEEERQRGNFPDRFSGHQFPNYSSELNVNALLLGDSALYLCASSVTGRYTGELFFGEGSRLTVL.

The V and J genes are TRBV15 and TRBJ2-3; D call uncertain. The CDR3 sequence is 15 residues long. The germline CDR1 and CDR2 sequences are LNHNV and YYDKDF (reference sequence). The V gene lost 0 bases and the J gene lost 2 bases, with 9 bases spanning the gap. The CDR3 sequence is CATSRDRKLTDTQYF. Here the CDR3 DNA reads TGTGCCACCAGCAGAGACAGGAAACTCACAGATACGCAGTATTTT.

The chain carries TRBV19 and TRBJ2-1; D is ambiguous. The CDR3 runs to 15 residues. Between the trimmed V and J ends, which lost 5 bases and 0 bases, there was a span of 11 bases. Germline V lookup: CDR1 LNHDA, CDR2 SQIVND (reference sequence). CDR3 DNA sequence: TGTGCCAGTAGTTCTAGTCATAGCTCCTACAATGAGCAGTTCTTC. It yields the protein CASSSSHSSYNEQFF.

This clone was detected once. This chain joins TRBV29-1 and TRBJ1-2; no reliable D call. The CDR3 is 12 amino acids. Germline loops: CDR1 SQVTM, CDR2 ANQGSEA. V dropped 2 bases and J dropped 2 bases, with 6 bases sitting between them. The CDR3 protein is CSVESGNYGYTF. The CDR3 DNA reads TGCAGCGTTGAATCCGGGAACTATGGCTACACCTTC.

This sequence joins TRBV7-2 and TRBJ1-2, with a tentative D call TRBD1 (5 bases). The CDR3 is 16 residues long. Trimming removed 1 base at V and 2 bases at J, with 14 bases between. Per germline, CDR1 SGHTA and CDR2 FQGNSA. The CDR3 DNA is TGTGCCAGCAGCTTAGACCGACAGATTATCAACTATGGCTACACCTTC. Translated, it gives CASSLDRQIINYGYTF.

The chain uses TRBV4-1 and TRBJ2-7; D possibly corresponds to TRBD1 (6 bases). CDR1 and CDR2 (germline): MGHRA, YSYEKL. There are 16 residues in the CDR3. Trimming cost V 4 bases and J 2 bases, with 18 bases left between them. CDR3 bases: TGCGCCAGCAGCCCCGGCGAAAGAACAGGGACCTACGAGCAGTACTTC. Amino acids: CASSPGERTGTYEQYF.

V is TRBV5-3 and J is TRBJ2-7; TRBD2 matches at 10 bases. TRBV5-3 carries the ORF label, with uncertain function. The junction had 7 bases not matched to a gene; V was cut back by 8 bases and J by 5 bases. The CDR3 runs to 13 residues. The CDR3 sequence is CASPGLAKNEQYF. In DNA, the CDR3 is TGTGCCAGCCCGGGACTAGCGAAAAACGAGCAGTACTTC.

The chain employs TRBV25-1 and TRBJ2-1; a weak D match, TRBD1 (5 bases). The V gene lost 6 bases and the J gene lost 8 bases, with 14 bases spanning the gap. Germline loops: CDR1 MGHDK, CDR2 SYGVNS. The CDR3 length is 13 residues. CDR3 sequence: CASSLLIGDEQFF. Here the CDR3 DNA reads TGTGCCAGCAGCCTACTTATAGGGGATGAGCAGTTCTTC.

The J gene is TRBJ1-2, the V gene TRBV19, with D possibly TRBD1 on 5 matching bases. There are 14 residues in the CDR3. Germline CDR1 and CDR2: LNHDA and SQIVND (reference sequence). V dropped 4 bases and J dropped 4 bases, with 13 bases sitting between them. CDR3 sequence reads: CASSKPGRSYGYTF. DNA for the CDR3: TGTGCCAGTAGTAAACCAGGGAGGAGCTATGGCTACACCTTC.

This chain joins TRBV3-1 (or the pseudogene TRBV3-2) and TRBJ2-1; TRBD1 agrees at 7 bases. There are 15 residues in the CDR3. The germline gives CDR1 LGHDT, CDR2 YNNKEL (reference sequence). The V segment lost 0 bases and the J segment 5 bases; nucleotides outside the gene matches: 4. The CDR3 region has the DNA TGTGCCAGCAGCCAAGAATCGGGACAGAACAATGAGCAGTTCTTC. Translated: CASSQESGQNNEQFF.

The chain joins TRBV4-3 to TRBJ2-7, with 7 bases matching TRBD1. The CDR3 is made up of 15 amino acids. Germline V gives CDR1 LGHNA, CDR2 YSLEER. V was pared by 1 base and J by 4 bases, with 7 bases of the junction left unmatched. Written as DNA, the CDR3 is TGCGCCAGCAGCCAAGGCGACAGGGCAGAATACGAGCAGTACTTC. This encodes CASSQGDRAEYEQYF.

V and J are TRBV9 and TRBJ2-2, with TRBD2 matching over 8 bases. Germline CDR1 is SGDLS and CDR2 is YYNGEE. With 4 bases clipped from V and 4 bases from J, the junction kept 12 bases outside the gene matches. This CDR3 region has 17 residues. This CDR3 is CASSSIAGRRSTGELFF. The CDR3 region has the DNA TGTGCCAGCAGCTCGATAGCGGGAAGGAGGAGCACCGGGGAGCTGTTTTTT.

The chain joins TRBV7-2 to TRBJ1-2, with TRBD1 identical over 10 bases. Unmatched junction bases numbered 9, after V lost 5 bases and J lost 3 bases. Germline V gene sequence: CDR1 SGHTA, CDR2 FQGNSA. The CDR3 is made up of 16 amino acids. CDR3 DNA sequence: TGTGCCAGCAGCCCGATGGACAGGGGGGGGTACTATGGCTACACCTTC. This encodes CASSPMDRGGYYGYTF.

This chain uses TRBV2 with TRBJ2-7; 11 bases are a match to TRBD2. Trimming at V came to 7 bases and at J to 5 bases, leaving 7 bases not matched to a gene. Germline V gene lookup returns CDR1 SNHLY and CDR2 FYNNEI. CDR3 length: 14 residues. The CDR3 loop reads CASNNLAGGHEQYF. The DNA for the CDR3 is TGTGCCAGCAACAACCTAGCGGGAGGACACGAGCAGTACTTC.

The rearrangement uses TRBV6-5 and TRBJ2-1, with 9 bases identical to TRBD2. Germline loops: CDR1 MNHEY, CDR2 SVGAGI. The CDR3 spans 14 residues. V lost 6 bases and J lost 7; bases outside the gene matches: 7. The CDR3, as DNA: TGTGCCAGCAGCGCAGGGCGGGAGGGTAATGAGCAGTTCTTC. Protein product: CASSAGREGNEQFF.

The chain has TRBV18 and TRBJ1-6, with 7 bases aligning to TRBD1. V dropped 2 bases and J dropped 7; count of bases not matched to a gene: 8. Germline-derived CDR1 and CDR2 are KGHSH and LQKENI. This CDR3 contains 16 residues. CDR3 region: CASSPTGQRENSPLHF. Written as DNA, the CDR3 is TGTGCCAGCTCACCAACGGGACAGAGGGAGAATTCACCCCTCCACTTT.

The rearrangement uses TRBV24-1 and TRBJ2-1, with 12 bases fitting TRBD2. CDR3 length: 18 amino acids. The V gene's germline CDR1 is KGHDR and CDR2 SFDVKD. Trimming cost V 0 bases and J 3 bases; bases outside gene matches: 5. CDR3 loop: CATSDLPLAGGSYNEQFF. CDR3 DNA: TGTGCCACCAGTGATTTGCCGCTAGCGGGAGGGAGCTACAATGAGCAGTTCTTC.

On this clone itself: Germline and junction disagree at one end, which may indicate a read error. The chain uses TRBV5-4 and TRBJ1-4; D gene unclear. Germline loops: CDR1 SGHNT, CDR2 YYREEE (reference sequence). This CDR3 comprises 15 residues. The CDR3 DNA is TGTGCCAGCAGCTTGAGAGGAGCAACTAATGAAAAACTGCTTTTT. Its translation is CASSLRGATNEKLLF.

J is TRBJ2-7 and V is TRBV10-1; 9 bases align to TRBD1. Germline-derived CDR1 and CDR2 are WNHNN and SYGVQD (reference sequence). The junction had 4 bases not matched to a gene; V was cut back by 2 bases and J by 5 bases. The CDR3 has 14 residues. The CDR3 loop reads CASSEIQGANEQYF. The CDR3 nucleotides read TGCGCCAGCAGTGAGATACAGGGGGCTAACGAGCAGTACTTC.

The genes are TRBV27 and TRBJ1-1; D is ambiguous. Per the germline V gene, CDR1 is MNHEY and CDR2 is SMNVEV (reference sequence). The CDR3 runs 14 residues. Trimming took off 2 bases at V and 1 base at J, with 8 bases between the two ends. The DNA for the CDR3 is TGTGCCAGCAGTTTACTCGACAAGAACACTGAAGCTTTCTTT. This translates into CASSLLDKNTEAFF.

Remarks on this clone: One end of the junction fails to match germline, which may point to a read error. The V and J genes are TRBV5-6 and TRBJ1-4; D call uncertain. The CDR3 contains 15 residues. Germline V gives CDR1 SGHDT, CDR2 YYEEEE. In DNA, the CDR3 is TGTGCCAGCAGCTTGGATCCCGCAACTAATGAAAAACTGCTTTTT. This encodes CASSLDPATNEKLLF.

The chain couples TRBV28 to TRBJ2-7, with TRBD2 as a possible D gene (6 bases). Germline V gene sequence: CDR1 MDHEN, CDR2 SYDVKM. The ends were cut back, 1 base at V and 7 bases at J, with 11 bases in the middle. The CDR3 spans 13 residues. This chain's CDR3 is CASSLSFGGEQYF. CDR3 sequence (DNA): TGTGCCAGCAGTTTATCCTTCGGGGGTGAGCAGTACTTC. Supplemented by reference TRBV28 and TRBJ2-7, the full variable domain reads DVKVTQSSRYLVKRTGEKVFLECVQDMDHENMFWYRQDPGLGLRLIYFSYDVKMKEKGDIPEGYSVSREKKERFSLILESASTNQTSMYLCASSLSFGGEQYFGPGTRLTVT.